This TCR beta chain is drawn from a study of blood T cell repertoires in COVID-19. About the research overall: The samples span acute and convalescent COVID-19 from the United States, Italy and Spain. Nucleic acid was either cDNA or gDNA, and it came from T cells, B-cell-depleted T cells, or PBMCs.

V trimming: 7 bases; J trimming: 10 bases; junction bases outside the gene matches: 8. Germline-derived CDR1 and CDR2 are LNHDA and SQIVND (reference sequence). This CDR3 region has 14 residues. This clone occurred a few times. How the authors handled the data: Nucleated cell number was recorded as an estimate derived from reference gene primer amplification. TCRdb keeps only in-frame clones here, not all; method: immunoSEQ multiplex PCR. Clone size and the V and J calls come from that table; the DNA yielded D and trimming. Of around 300,000 clones listed, roughly 85% are singletons. Sequencing was performed on peripheral blood. The sequence came from a woman in her 70s with acute or convalescent COVID-19. V usage is TRBV19 and J usage is TRBJ1-6; 9 bases match TRBD1. Here the CDR3 DNA reads TGTGCCAGTAAGTCGGGACAGGGAGCCTCACCCCTCCACTTT. It yields the protein CASKSGQGASPLHF.